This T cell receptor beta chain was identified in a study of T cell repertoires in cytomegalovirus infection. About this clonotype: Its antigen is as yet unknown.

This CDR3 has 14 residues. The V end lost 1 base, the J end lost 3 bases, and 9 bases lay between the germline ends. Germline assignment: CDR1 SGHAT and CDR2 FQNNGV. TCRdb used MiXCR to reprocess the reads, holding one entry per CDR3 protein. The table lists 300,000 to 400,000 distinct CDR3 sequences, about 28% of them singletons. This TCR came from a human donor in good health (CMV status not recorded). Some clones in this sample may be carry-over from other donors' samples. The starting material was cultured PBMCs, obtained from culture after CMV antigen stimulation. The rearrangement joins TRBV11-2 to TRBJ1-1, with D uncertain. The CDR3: CASSLGSGYTEAFF. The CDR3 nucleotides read TGTGCCAGCAGCTTAGGATCCGGGTACACTGAAGCTTTCTTT. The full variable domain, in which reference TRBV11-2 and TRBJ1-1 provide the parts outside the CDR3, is EAGVAQSPRYKIIEKRQSVAFWCNPISGHATLYWYQQILGQGPKLLIQFQNNGVVDDSQLPKDRFSAERLKGVDSTLKIQPAKLEDSAVYLCASSLGSGYTEAFFGQGTRLTVV.